The entry that follows covers one T cell receptor beta chain sequence. Antigen unknown. Produced via immunoSEQ multiplex PCR; TCRdb's table is partial and in-frame only. This sample has tens of thousands of clones, with roughly nine tenths found just once. The source of the sample is a study of T cell responses to AZD1222 COVID-19 vaccine. The trim removed 5 bases at V and 4 bases at J, leaving 4 bases unmatched. Germline V CDR1 and CDR2: MNHEY, SVGAGI. This CDR3 is 15 amino acids long. Study-level results: Repertoires were obtained solely post-peak T cell response. Increases in Spike-specific TCR breadth and depth were seen after two AZD1222 doses.

The rearrangement uses TRBV6-5 and TRBJ2-1, with 11 bases matching TRBD2. The receptor's source is an adult who received the AZD1222 COVID-19 vaccine. Specimen: peripheral blood, collected 28 days after the second AZD1222 dose. The CDR3 sequence is CASSQLAGVYNEQFF. In DNA, the CDR3 is TGTGCCAGCAGTCAACTAGCGGGAGTTTACAATGAGCAGTTCTTC.